A single sample is the source of the 7 T cell receptor beta chains below, sequenced in a study of tumor and adjacent non-tumor tissue in lung cancer listed by TCRdb under 2018. Library preparation was by multiplex PCR. The sequencer listed for this sample is Illumina HiSeq 2500. Following protocols modified from ARM-PCR, the researchers constructed TCRbeta libraries through three rounds of nested PCR with primers (Table S4). TCRdb trimmed the raw reads at Q25, called clones with MiXCR and kept productive beta chains. Every CDR3 protein is listed once, alongside the most common genes and DNA of its rows. Within this sample are 75,000 to 90,000 distinct CDR3 sequences, with 76% of them counted one time only. Just over 20% of the sample belongs to the ten largest clones. RNA was isolated from bulk, unsorted tissue, and RNA quality was assessed with a NanoDrop ND-1000 and an Agilent 2100. Distant non-tumor tissue taken more than 3 cm from the tumor edge was used as the normal lung sample.

The sample comprised distant non-tumor lung tissue. Source of these receptors: a woman between 50 and 59 years old with non-small cell lung cancer.

Notes on this clonotype: The junction departs from the called germline gene at one end, perhaps through a read error. The V and J genes are TRBV14 and TRBJ2-5, with a weak D call TRBD1 (5 bases). CDR1 and CDR2 (germline): SGHDN, FVKESK. The CDR3 is 17 amino acids. CDR3 region: CASSQVSTVSFHETQYF. In DNA form, the CDR3 reads TGTGCCAGCAGCCAAGTCTCGACAGTCTCATTCCATGAGACCCAGTATTTC.

About this clonotype itself: At one of its ends the junction is not consistent with the germline gene, which may arise from a read error. The J gene is TRBJ2-2, the V gene TRBV29-1, with 11 bases fitting TRBD2. CDR3 length equals 18 residues. The V gene's germline CDR1 is SQVTM and CDR2 ANQGSEA. DNA of the CDR3: TGCAGCGTTGAAGGTGAAGGAACTAGCGGGAGTTTTCACGGGGAGCTGTTATTT. Amino acids: CSVEGEGTSGSFHGELLF.

The sample holds a few counts of this clonotype. No conserved phenylalanine or tryptophan ends this CDR3, so it is likely a read error. The DNA is omitted, as the CDR3 cannot be located on it reliably, and the CDR3 follows TCRdb's listing. The rearrangement joins TRBV6-2 or TRBV6-3 to TRBJ2-1. Germline V CDR1 and CDR2: MNHEY, SVGEGT. The CDR3 sequence runs 13 residues, both termini included. The CDR3 sequence: CASSLAPYNEQSL.

Regarding this clonotype: A read error may account for a junction end that differs from germline. The chain links TRBV6-6 to TRBJ2-3; D gene uncertain. Per germline, CDR1 MNHNY and CDR2 SVGAGI (reference sequence). The CDR3 is made up of 14 amino acids. For the CDR3, the DNA is TGTATCAACACCGAAGGCAGTACCACAGATACGCAATATTTT. The encoded protein is CINTEGSTTDTQYF.

To note about this clonotype: Here the CDR3 omits its conserved ending phenylalanine or tryptophan, so a read error is the likely source. The gene calls are TRBV5-5 and TRBJ2-7; D may be TRBD1 (5 bases). V lost 7 bases to trimming and J lost 2 bases, with 22 bases between them. Germline V CDR1 and CDR2: SGHKS, YYEKEE (reference sequence). The CDR3 extends over 16 amino acids. In nucleotides, the CDR3 is TGTGCCAGCGGGTTCTCCATTTTCGACAGAACCTACGAGCAGTACATC. It specifies CASGFSIFDRTYEQYI.

A remark on this clonotype: The junction and the germline gene differ at one end; a read error may be behind it. The chain couples TRBV10-3 to TRBJ2-7; D unclear. Per the germline V gene, CDR1 is ENHRY and CDR2 is SYGVKD. This CDR3 has 11 amino acids. Here the CDR3 DNA reads TGTGTCATCAGTGAGAAGTACGAGCAGTGCTTC. Amino acid sequence: CVISEKYEQCF.

The V and J genes are TRBV6-6 and TRBJ2-3; tentatively, D is TRBD1 (5 bases). CDR1 MNHNY and CDR2 SVGAGI come from the germline V gene (reference sequence). CDR3 size: 14 residues. V was trimmed by 8 bases and J by 15 bases, leaving 27 bases between them. The CDR3 bases are TGTGCCAGCTCCGAAGACAGTACCACAGATACCCATTATTTT. The encoded protein is CASSEDSTTDTHYF.